The following is a T cell receptor beta chain sequence with its context. Its antigen is not identified. This specimen belongs to a study of blood T cells in healthy people across ages. General observations from the study: Whereas aged donors had fewer naive CD4+ cells, long-lived donors had more of them and higher diversity.

The ends lost 0 bases at V and 1 base at J; junction bases unmatched: 3. The CDR3 has 14 amino acids. The germline gives CDR1 DFQATT, CDR2 SNEGSKA (reference sequence). A second PCR of roughly 7 to 11 cycles used a sample-barcoded 5' primer and a J-beta primer mix. TCRdb analysed the 5' RACE reads with MiXCR anew, one entry per CDR3 protein. This table holds about 900,000 distinct CDR3 sequences, about 59% found once. The sample consisted of blood. This sequence originates from a man aged 30 to 39 in good health. The rearrangement uses TRBV20-1 and TRBJ2-7; 7 bases are a match to TRBD2. The CDR3 is CSARDSGPSYEQYF. DNA for the CDR3: TGCAGTGCTAGAGATAGCGGGCCTTCCTACGAGCAGTACTTC.